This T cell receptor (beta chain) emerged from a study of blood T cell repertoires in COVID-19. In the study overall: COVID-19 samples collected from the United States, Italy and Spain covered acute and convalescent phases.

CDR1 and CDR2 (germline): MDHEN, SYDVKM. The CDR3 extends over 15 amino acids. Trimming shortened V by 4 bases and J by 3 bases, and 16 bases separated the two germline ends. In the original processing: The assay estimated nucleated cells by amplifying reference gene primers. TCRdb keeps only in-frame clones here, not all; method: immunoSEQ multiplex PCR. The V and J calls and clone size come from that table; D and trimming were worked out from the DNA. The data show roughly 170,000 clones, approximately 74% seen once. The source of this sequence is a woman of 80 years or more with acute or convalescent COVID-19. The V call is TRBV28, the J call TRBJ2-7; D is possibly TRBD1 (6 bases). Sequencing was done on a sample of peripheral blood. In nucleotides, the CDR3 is TGTGCCAGCAGTTCGACCGGGACACACTTCTACGAGCAGTACTTC. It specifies CASSSTGTHFYEQYF.